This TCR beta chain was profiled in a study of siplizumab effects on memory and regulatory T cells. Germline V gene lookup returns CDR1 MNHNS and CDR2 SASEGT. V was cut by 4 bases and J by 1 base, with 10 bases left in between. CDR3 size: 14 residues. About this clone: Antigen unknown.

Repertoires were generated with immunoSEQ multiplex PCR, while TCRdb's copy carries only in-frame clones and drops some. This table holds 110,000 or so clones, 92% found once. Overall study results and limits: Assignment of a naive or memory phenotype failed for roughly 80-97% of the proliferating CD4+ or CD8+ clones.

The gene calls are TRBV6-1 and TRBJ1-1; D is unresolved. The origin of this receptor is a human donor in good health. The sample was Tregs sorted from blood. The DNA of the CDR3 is TGTGCCAGCAGTGTCCCTACGCCGAACACTGAAGCTTTCTTT. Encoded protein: CASSVPTPNTEAFF.